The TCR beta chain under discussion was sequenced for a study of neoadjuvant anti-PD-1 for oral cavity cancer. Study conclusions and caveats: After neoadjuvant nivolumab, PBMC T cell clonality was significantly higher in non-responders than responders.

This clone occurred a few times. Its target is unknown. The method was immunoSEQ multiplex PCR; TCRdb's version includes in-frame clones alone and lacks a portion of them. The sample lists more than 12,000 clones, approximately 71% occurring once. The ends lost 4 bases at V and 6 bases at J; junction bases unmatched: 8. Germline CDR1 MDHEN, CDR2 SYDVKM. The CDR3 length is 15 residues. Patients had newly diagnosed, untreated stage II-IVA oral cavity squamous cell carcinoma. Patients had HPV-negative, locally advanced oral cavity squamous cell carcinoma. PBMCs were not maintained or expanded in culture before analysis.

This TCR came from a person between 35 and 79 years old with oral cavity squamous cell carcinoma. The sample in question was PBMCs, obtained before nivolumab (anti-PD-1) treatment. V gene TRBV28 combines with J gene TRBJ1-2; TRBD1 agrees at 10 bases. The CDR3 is CASSWARTGGNGYTF. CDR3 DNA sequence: TGTGCCAGCAGTTGGGCTAGGACAGGGGGAAATGGCTACACCTTC.